These 16 T cell receptor beta chains were all obtained from the same sample, sequenced in a study of blood T cell repertoires in COVID-19. The table came from immunoSEQ multiplex PCR; TCRdb's copy has only in-frame clones and leaves some out. The table lists 130,000 to 150,000 clones, more than 80% of them singletons. The specimen was peripheral blood. The receptors come from a woman aged 60-75 years with active COVID-19.

Only a few counts were recorded for this clone. V gene TRBV2 combines with J gene TRBJ1-5; 9 bases agree with TRBD1. The germline CDR1 and CDR2 sequences are SNHLY and FYNNEI. After removal of 5 bases from V and 4 bases from J, the junction contained 3 bases not matched to a gene. The CDR3 has 14 residues. CDR3 amino acids: CASSRDRGNQPQHF. In nucleotides, the CDR3 is TGTGCCAGCAGTAGAGACAGGGGGAATCAGCCCCAGCATTTT. The full variable domain, completed using reference TRBV2 and TRBJ1-5, is EPEVTQTPSHQVTQMGQEVILRCVPISNHLYFYWYRQILGQKVEFLVSFYNNEISEKSEIFDDQFSVERPDGSNFTLKIRSTKLEDSAMYFCASSRDRGNQPQHFGDGTRLSIL.

Here the CDR3 reads CASSLMGGSEISYEQYF. Here the CDR3 DNA reads TGTGCCAGCAGTTTAATGGGGGGATCCGAAATCTCCTACGAGCAGTACTTC. V gene TRBV25-1 combines with J gene TRBJ2-7, with D tentatively TRBD2 (6 bases). Trimming shortened V by 5 bases and J by 0 bases, and 20 bases separated the two germline ends. CDR1 is MGHDK, CDR2 SYGVNS, per germline. This CDR3 has 17 residues.

The chain carries TRBV5-4 and TRBJ2-3, with D uncertain. Germline-derived CDR1 and CDR2 are SGHNT and YYREEE (reference sequence). The V gene lost 2 bases and the J gene lost 2 bases, with 12 bases spanning the gap. The CDR3 spans 15 residues. CDR3 residues: CASSFLESYTDTQYF. DNA of the CDR3: TGTGCCAGCAGCTTTCTAGAGAGCTACACAGATACGCAGTATTTT. The variable domain in full, completed from reference TRBV5-4 and TRBJ2-3, reads ETGVTQSPTHLIKTRGQQVTLRCSSQSGHNTVSWYQQALGQGPQFIFQYYREEENGRGNFPPRFSGLQFPNYSSELNVNALELDDSALYLCASSFLESYTDTQYFGPGTRLTVL.

A single count supports this clone. This chain connects TRBV2 to TRBJ2-3; 9 bases match TRBD2. CDR3 length: 16 amino acids. The germline V gene has CDR1 SNHLY and CDR2 FYNNEI. Trimming removed 4 bases from V and 1 base from J; junction bases left unmatched: 6. CDR3 sequence reads: CASSGGRTSGTDTQYF. Here the CDR3 DNA reads TGTGCCAGCAGTGGAGGGCGGACTAGCGGCACAGATACGCAGTATTTT.

V usage is TRBV27 and J usage is TRBJ2-1; possibly TRBD1 for D (5 bases). CDR1 MNHEY and CDR2 SMNVEV come from the germline V gene (reference sequence). This CDR3 is 18 amino acids long. V gave up 2 bases and J gave up 5 bases, with 22 bases separating them. CDR3 DNA sequence: TGTGCCAGCAGTTTACTTGGGGCGCCGGTCGGACAAGACAATGAGCAGTTCTTC. Its protein is CASSLLGAPVGQDNEQFF.

The rearrangement links TRBV7-8 to TRBJ2-7, with TRBD2 matching over 10 bases. Trimming at V came to 3 bases and at J to 2 bases, leaving 1 base not matched to a gene. The CDR3 spans 14 residues. The V gene's germline CDR1 is SGHVS and CDR2 FQNEAQ. CDR3 sequence reads: CASSFSGGTYEQYF. In DNA form, the CDR3 reads TGTGCCAGCAGCTTTAGCGGGGGGACCTACGAGCAGTACTTC.

This rearrangement joins TRBV10-1 to TRBJ2-1; tentatively, D is TRBD1 (6 bases). CDR3 length: 13 amino acids. CDR1 is WNHNN and CDR2 is SYGVQD in the germline V gene (reference sequence). The V and J ends lost 4 bases and 9 bases respectively, with 13 bases between them. In nucleotides, the CDR3 is TGCGCCAGCAGTGTGGGGGACAAATCTGAGCAGTTCTTC. Amino acid sequence: CASSVGDKSEQFF.

The gene calls are TRBV19 and TRBJ2-5, with no clear D. The germline CDR1 and CDR2 sequences are LNHDA and SQIVND (reference sequence). Trimming stripped 3 bases from V and 3 bases from J, with 8 bases between. The CDR3 runs to 13 residues. The CDR3 loop is CASSIFEKETQYF. The CDR3 DNA reads as TGTGCCAGTAGTATTTTCGAGAAAGAGACCCAGTACTTC.

The rearrangement joins TRBV14 to TRBJ2-2, with 7 nucleotides matching TRBD2. The CDR3 contains 14 residues. The V and J ends lost 4 bases and 2 bases, in that order; junction bases with no gene match: 1. CDR1 SGHDN and CDR2 FVKESK come from the germline V gene. CDR3 nucleotide sequence: TGTGCCAGCAGCCGGGGGGGAAACACCGGGGAGCTGTTTTTT. Amino acid sequence: CASSRGGNTGELFF.

The chain recombines TRBV12-2 with TRBJ1-2; the table's D call of TRBD1 was not tested on the DNA. TRBV12-2 is an annotated pseudogene. The CDR3 extends over 17 amino acids. CDR3 region: CASRLGALGQLNYGYTF. In DNA form, the CDR3 reads TGTGCAAGTCGCTTAGGGGCATTAGGACAGCTTAACTATGGCTACACCTTC.

The rearrangement uses TRBV7-2 and TRBJ2-1; weak D call: TRBD2 (6 bases). This CDR3 is built from 16 residues. Germline lookup yields CDR1 SGHTA and CDR2 FQGNSA. V was trimmed by 5 bases and J by 1 base, leaving 15 bases between them. CDR3 loop: CASSRNLANSYNEQFF. The CDR3 nucleotides are TGTGCCAGCAGCCGTAATCTAGCGAATTCCTACAATGAGCAGTTCTTC. Variable domain in full (rest from reference TRBV7-2 and TRBJ2-1): GAGVSQSPSNKVTEKGKDVELRCDPISGHTALYWYRQSLGQGLEFLIYFQGNSAPDKSGLPSDRFSAERTGGSVSTLTIQRTQQEDSAVYLCASSRNLANSYNEQFFGPGTRLTVL.

The chain uses TRBV6-5 and TRBJ1-4, with 8 bases aligning to TRBD1. The CDR3 runs to 16 residues. Germline values: CDR1 MNHEY, CDR2 SVGAGI. The junction had 7 bases not matched to a gene; V was cut back by 0 bases and J by 7 bases. As DNA, the CDR3 is TGTGCCAGCAGTTACTCGGCAGGGGGCGCCCCTGAAAAACTGTTTTTT. This sequence encodes CASSYSAGGAPEKLFF.

This rearrangement joins TRBV29-1 to TRBJ2-7; a weak D match, TRBD1 (5 bases). The CDR3 runs 13 residues. Germline loops: CDR1 SQVTM, CDR2 ANQGSEA. The ends were cut back, 3 bases at V and 2 bases at J, with 11 bases in the middle. CDR3 residues: CSVDLAGTYEQYF. In DNA, the CDR3 is TGCAGCGTTGACTTGGCAGGGACCTACGAGCAGTACTTC.

V usage is TRBV11-2 and J usage is TRBJ2-5, with 10 nucleotides matching TRBD1. Per the germline V gene, CDR1 is SGHAT and CDR2 is FQNNGV. With 2 bases clipped from V and 5 bases from J, the junction kept 8 bases outside the gene matches. The CDR3 length is 16 residues. This CDR3 is CASSLTDRGRGETQYF. The CDR3 DNA sequence: TGTGCCAGCAGCTTAACAGACAGGGGGCGCGGGGAGACCCAGTACTTC.

The V and J genes are TRBV7-2 and TRBJ1-1, with 8 bases lining up with TRBD1. With 5 bases clipped from V and 5 bases from J, the junction kept 10 bases outside the gene matches. Germline CDR1 is SGHTA and CDR2 is FQGNSA. CDR3 size: 15 residues. Here the CDR3 reads CASSQTGGGRTEAFF. The CDR3 nucleotides are TGTGCCAGCAGCCAAACAGGGGGAGGAAGGACTGAAGCTTTCTTT.

In DNA form, the CDR3 reads TGTGCCAGCAGCTTAGGGGGAGCGGGACCAGATACGCAGTATTTT. As protein: CASSLGGAGPDTQYF. The chain is built from TRBV7-2 and TRBJ2-3; 7 bases fit TRBD2. The CDR3 runs 15 residues. Germline CDR1 SGHTA, CDR2 FQGNSA. J gave up 4 bases and V 1 base, and 5 bases lay outside the gene matches.